The 5 T cell receptor beta chains in this list originate from one sample, sequenced in a study of control samples from healthy donors and cancer patients. Here immunoSEQ multiplex PCR was the method, and the copy in TCRdb shows in-frame clones only, minus some. The sample yields 120,000 to 150,000 clones, over 85% seen once. The source material was blood. These receptors all stem from a man between 18 and 29 years old in good health.

J is TRBJ1-1 and V is TRBV25-1; D may be TRBD1 (6 bases). The CDR3 length is 16 residues. CDR1 is MGHDK, CDR2 SYGVNS, per germline. Trimming shortened V by 1 base and J by 0 bases, and 12 bases separated the two germline ends. Here the CDR3 DNA reads TGTGCCAGCAGTGAATGGGGGCTACAGGTGAACACTGAAGCTTTCTTT. Residues: CASSEWGLQVNTEAFF. Combining the CDR3 with reference TRBV25-1 and TRBJ1-1 gives the whole variable domain EADIYQTPRYLVIGTGKKITLECSQTMGHDKMYWYQQDPGMELHLIHYSYGVNSTEKGDLSSESTVSRIRTEHFPLTLESARPSHTSQYLCASSEWGLQVNTEAFFGQGTRLTVV.

This sequence joins TRBV27 and TRBJ2-7; no clear D gene. There are 13 residues in the CDR3. Deletions cut 5 bases from V and 3 bases from J, with 11 bases between. Germline values: CDR1 MNHEY, CDR2 SMNVEV (reference sequence). The DNA of the CDR3 is TGTGCCAGCAGTCCCAGCAGCCACTACGAGCAGTACTTC. It yields the protein CASSPSSHYEQYF.

The V call is TRBV12-1, the J call TRBJ2-7; TRBD1 is the table's D call, not checked against the DNA. TRBV12-1 is tagged as a pseudogene. This CDR3 is built from 17 residues. The CDR3 DNA sequence: TGTGCCAGCAGCTTTGCGCTTATAACAGTTGATTCCTACGAGCAGTACTTC. This gives the protein CASSFALITVDSYEQYF.

The sample holds one count of this clone. The chain has TRBV19 and TRBJ2-7, with 7 bases identical to TRBD1. The CDR3 is made up of 15 amino acids. The germline gives CDR1 LNHDA, CDR2 SQIVND (reference sequence). The V and J ends lost 10 bases and 5 bases, in that order; junction bases with no gene match: 17. CDR3 amino acids: CATADPWTGLDEQYF. The CDR3 region has the DNA TGTGCCACCGCAGACCCCTGGACAGGATTGGACGAGCAGTACTTC.

V gene TRBV7-2 combines with J gene TRBJ2-1, with TRBD1 identical over 12 bases. Per germline, CDR1 SGHTA and CDR2 FQGNSA. V was pared by 5 bases and J by 9 bases, with 5 bases of the junction left unmatched. The CDR3 consists of 14 residues. The CDR3 protein is CASSQGQGASEQFF. In DNA form, the CDR3 reads TGTGCCAGCAGCCAGGGACAGGGGGCTAGTGAGCAGTTCTTC.